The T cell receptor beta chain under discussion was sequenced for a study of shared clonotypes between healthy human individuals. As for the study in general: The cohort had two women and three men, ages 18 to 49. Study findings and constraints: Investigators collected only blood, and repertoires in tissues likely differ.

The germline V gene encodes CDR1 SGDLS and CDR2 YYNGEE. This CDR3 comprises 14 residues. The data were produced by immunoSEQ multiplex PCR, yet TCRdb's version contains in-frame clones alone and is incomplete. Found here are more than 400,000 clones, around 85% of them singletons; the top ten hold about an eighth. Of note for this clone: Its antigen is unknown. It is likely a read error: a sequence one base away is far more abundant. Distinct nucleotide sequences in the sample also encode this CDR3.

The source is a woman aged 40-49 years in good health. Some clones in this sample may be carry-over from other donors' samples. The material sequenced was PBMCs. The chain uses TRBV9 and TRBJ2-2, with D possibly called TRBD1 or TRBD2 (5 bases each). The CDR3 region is CASSVEGTAGELFF. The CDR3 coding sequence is TGCGCCAGCAGCGTAGAGGGGACCGCGGGGGAGCTGTTTTTT.